The sequence of this TCR beta chain was determined in a study of T cell repertoires in cytomegalovirus infection (dated by TCRdb to between 2019 and 2020). Some background on the complete study: Because public TCR beta signatures pointed to carriage of CMV infection together with the matching HLA type, the HLA type of each donor mattered for the analysis. What the work shows at the level of the full study, not this receptor alone: In both this cohort and an independent cohort of 352 donors, the cumulative frequency of public TCR beta family members distinguished carriers of CMV infection plus the relevant HLA type. The ex vivo response was dominated by HLA-C-restricted CMV-specific TCR beta clonotypes, which also provided the single most frequent clonotype in two of eight donors.

The listed sequencing device is Illumina HiSeq 1500. The public sequencing data were trimmed at Q25 with fastp and processed into clonotypes with MiXCR by TCRdb, which kept only in-frame beta chains. CDR3 protein sequences are deduplicated, and each keeps its most common genes and DNA. Counted in this sample were more than 500,000 distinct CDR3 sequences; 15% to 20% of them appeared once. Roughly 25% of the sample rests with the top ten. As to this clonotype: The clone's antigen remains unknown. Base-call qualities are not available, and no considerably larger clone is one nucleotide away.

This TCR was sampled from a human donor in good health (CMV status not recorded). Some clones in this sample may be carry-over from other donors' samples. The specimen sequenced was CD8+ T cells from PBMCs.

The nucleotide sequence is TGTGCCAGTAGTATCCTCCTCGCAGGTGAGAGGGCCTACGAGCAGTTCTTC. It translates to CASSILLAGERAYEQFF. The rearrangement joined TRBV19 to TRBJ2-7; the D gene is perhaps TRBD2, from 5 matching bases. The J call may be in error: the DNA end matches TRBJ2-1 better. The CDR3, cysteine through phenylalanine, is 17 amino acids long. Here the CDR3 DNA is all that survives: 51 bases in frame from base 1. CDR1 LNHDA and CDR2 SQIVND were looked up in the germline V gene (reference sequence).